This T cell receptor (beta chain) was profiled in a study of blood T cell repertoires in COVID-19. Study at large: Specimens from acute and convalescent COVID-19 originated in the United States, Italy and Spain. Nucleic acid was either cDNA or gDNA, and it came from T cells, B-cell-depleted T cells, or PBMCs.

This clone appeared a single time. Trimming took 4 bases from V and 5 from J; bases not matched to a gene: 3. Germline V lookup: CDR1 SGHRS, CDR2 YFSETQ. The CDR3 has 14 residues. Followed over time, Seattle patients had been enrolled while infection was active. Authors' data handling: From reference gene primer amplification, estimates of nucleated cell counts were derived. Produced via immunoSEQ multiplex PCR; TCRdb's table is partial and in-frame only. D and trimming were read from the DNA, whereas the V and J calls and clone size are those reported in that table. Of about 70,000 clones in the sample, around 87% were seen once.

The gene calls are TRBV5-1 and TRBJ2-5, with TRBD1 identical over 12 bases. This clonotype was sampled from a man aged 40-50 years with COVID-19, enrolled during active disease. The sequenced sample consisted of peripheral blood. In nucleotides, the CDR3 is TGCGCCAGCAGCCGGGACAGGGGGCGTGAGACCCAGTACTTC. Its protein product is CASSRDRGRETQYF.